This TCR beta chain was recorded in a study of post-analysis software for immune sequencing data. Study-level information: Courses of disease covered relapsing-remitting, secondary progressive and progressive-relapsing multiple sclerosis.

Broader study findings: A handful of TRBV segments were significantly more frequent in patients than in controls. TRBV5-6, TRBV5-1 and TRBV20-1 were among these segments.

Only one count was recorded for this clonotype. Its antigen is undetermined. The CDR3 totals 13 residues. After removal of 9 bases from V and 3 bases from J, the junction contained 7 bases not matched to a gene. Germline CDR1 is SGHVS and CDR2 is FQNEAQ. Libraries were made from TCR beta cDNA, and they carried unique molecular identifiers. It was from roughly 1.1 to 9.2 million T cells that roughly 0.5 million cDNA molecules came. TCRdb fed the PCR reads into MiXCR, producing one record per CDR3 protein. The sample holds 750,000 to 950,000 distinct CDR3 sequences, around 50% seen once. V gene TRBV7-8 combines with J gene TRBJ2-7; 8 bases align to TRBD2. The source of this sequence is a girl aged 5 to 17 with multiple sclerosis. Sequencing was performed on blood. This CDR3 reads CASTVAGSYEQYF. The CDR3 nucleotides read TGTGCCAGTACCGTAGCGGGAAGCTACGAGCAGTACTTC.